These T cell receptor beta chains were read from a single sample in a study of CXCR3-negative and CXCR3-positive naive CD8 T cells. TCRdb reanalyzed the 5' RACE reads, giving one entry per CDR3 protein sequence and no DNA. Recorded for this sample: around 96,000 distinct CDR3 sequences. The sample consisted of naive CXCR3- CD8+ T cells from blood. These receptor sequences come from a human donor in good health. Some clones in this sample may be carry-over from other donors' samples. The CDR3 runs from the conserved cysteine through the conserved F or W.

j_call v_call cdr3_aa
TRBJ1-2 TRBV6-5 CASSTPRTARNSYGYTF
TRBJ2-5 TRBV6-4 CASSPSTGGPETQYF
TRBJ1-5 TRBV6-2/TRBV6-3 CASSQEDYSNQPQHF
TRBJ2-3 TRBV6-1 CASSGRTSGSIAGTDTQYF
TRBJ1-2 TRBV28 CASSNTNLLDRNYGYTF
TRBJ1-5 TRBV6-5 CASSYSSGSNQPQHF
TRBJ2-1 TRBV28 CASRETGLGNEQFF
TRBJ1-1 TRBV6-6 CASSTTRFENTEAFF
TRBJ1-5 TRBV19 CASSIYKGGNQPQHF
TRBJ2-1 TRBV20-1 CSARDGANEQFF
TRBJ2-1 TRBV28 CASSLPGTDYNEQFF
TRBJ2-3 TRBV20-1 CSAKLEEGTDTQYF
TRBJ1-2 TRBV11-2 CASSLGGQGNYGYTF
TRBJ2-7 TRBV7-3 CASSSIQGPLSYEQYF
TRBJ2-7 TRBV28 CASSLYRDNVYF
TRBJ1-6 TRBV4-1 CASSQFVRGEYNSPLHF
TRBJ2-1 TRBV6-5 CASSYFAGGGNEQFF
TRBJ1-1 TRBV6-5 CASSYSTRSEAFF
TRBJ2-7 TRBV14 CASSQRDRLSYEQYF
TRBJ1-1 TRBV7-9 CASSPREIPGLEAFF
TRBJ2-1 TRBV29-1 CSFVAGQGAGNEQFF
TRBJ2-4 TRBV7-9 CASSFGEVEQYF
TRBJ2-1 TRBV10-1 CASATGVFWYEQFF
TRBJ2-1 TRBV7-2 CASSLSGSYNEQFF
TRBJ1-1 TRBV12-3/TRBV12-4 CASRTQGNTEAFF
TRBJ2-1 TRBV7-6 CASSLGQGRDEQFF
TRBJ2-1 TRBV2 CASIGTAPKWESYNEQFF
TRBJ2-2 TRBV7-6 CASRGGGSAGELFF
TRBJ2-7 TRBV12-3/TRBV12-4 CASSLASGDYEQYF
TRBJ1-1 TRBV29-1 CSVESPNPAEAFF
TRBJ2-7 TRBV3-1 CASSNQDRGSYEQYF
TRBJ1-1 TRBV6-1 CASRGTGGAEAFF
TRBJ2-7 TRBV19 CASSPAGFSYEQYF
TRBJ2-3 TRBV12-3/TRBV12-4 CASSFSSDRDTDTQYF
TRBJ2-1 TRBV7-6 CASSQGQGYLDEQFF
TRBJ1-2 TRBV6-2/TRBV6-3 CASSYSIEHGYTF
TRBJ2-2 TRBV24-1 CATSGQGRFTGELFF
TRBJ2-7 TRBV5-1 CASSRMDSEQYF
TRBJ1-2 TRBV12-3/TRBV12-4 CASTHVIGADGYTF
TRBJ2-3 TRBV5-4 CASSSPPLDTQYF
TRBJ2-1 TRBV6-5 CASSYSTSGEQFF
TRBJ2-7 TRBV12-3/TRBV12-4 CASSFAGGLDEQYF
TRBJ2-1 TRBV29-1 CSVPGAGWGVEQFF
TRBJ2-7 TRBV11-2 CASSLVQPASYEQYF
TRBJ2-1 TRBV7-9 CASSYSYNEQFF
TRBJ1-1 TRBV7-9 CASSLVVSTGTEAFF
TRBJ1-1 TRBV3-1 CASSPPGDTEAFF
TRBJ1-1 TRBV20-1 CSARVQGVHTEAFF
TRBJ1-5 TRBV10-1 CASSETERCNQPQHF
TRBJ2-7 TRBV5-1 CASSQPGLAPYEQYF
TRBJ1-2 TRBV12-3/TRBV12-4 CASSWGQNDEYGYTF
TRBJ1-1 TRBV30 CAWGQGNTEAFF